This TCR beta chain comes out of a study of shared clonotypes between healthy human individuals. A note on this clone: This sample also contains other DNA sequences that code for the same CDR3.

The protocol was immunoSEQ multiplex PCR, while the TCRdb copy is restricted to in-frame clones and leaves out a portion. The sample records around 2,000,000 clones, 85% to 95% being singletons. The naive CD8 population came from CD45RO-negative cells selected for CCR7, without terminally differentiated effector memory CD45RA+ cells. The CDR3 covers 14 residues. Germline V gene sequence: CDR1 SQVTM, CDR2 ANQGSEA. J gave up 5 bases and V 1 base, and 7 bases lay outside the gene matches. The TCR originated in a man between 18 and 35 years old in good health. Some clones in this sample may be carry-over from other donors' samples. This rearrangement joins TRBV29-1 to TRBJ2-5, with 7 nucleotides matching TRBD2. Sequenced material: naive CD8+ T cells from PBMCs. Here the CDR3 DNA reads TGCAGCGTTGAAGTCCGCGGGAGAGGGGAGACCCAGTACTTC. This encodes CSVEVRGRGETQYF.